This T cell receptor (beta chain) derives from a study of cytomegalovirus exposure and HLA in healthy donors (TCRdb year 2017). About the full investigation: An earlier analysis of some 500 of the donors reported about 250 Gb of sequence data and 117 million unique TCR beta sequences from 150 million to 200 million T cells. Around 330 gigabases of sequencing data and approximately 92 million unique TCR sequences made up an early release that covered around 640 HLA-typed donors. Of the roughly 400 genotyped donors, roughly 76% were placed in the genetic ancestry cluster associated with self-reported Caucasian donors. The aim of the study was to test whether cataloging public T cell receptors could identify signatures of past pathogen exposure. The study used immunosequencing to profile the T cell repertoires of several hundred subjects and linked those repertoires to cytomegalovirus serostatus. Along with the roughly 710-subject first cohort, a separate validation cohort of over a hundred different subjects was used. To predict cytomegalovirus infection status, the study combined high-throughput TCR immunosequencing, statistical association of individual TCRs with disease status, and machine learning. To study patterns of TCR occurrence, a later analysis re-analyzed previously published TCR beta repertoires from several hundred donors and added high-resolution HLA genotyping. In the later analysis, no new phenotypic data were used to find candidate immune exposures; instead, reliance was placed on TCR beta sequences and their occurrence across donors. To decide whether each TCR beta V gene segment behaved as functional or pseudogenic, an earlier analysis of some 570 of the donors relied on high-throughput TCR beta sequencing. Alongside the repertoire data, information on donor age, sex, ethnicity and CMV serostatus was compiled. A later genetic analysis took genome-wide SNP genotypes for about 65% of the 666 donors and used that subset as a discovery cohort. Every repertoire in the discovery cohort had been generated on one and the same sequencing platform. Both class I and class II loci were covered by HLA typing, at four-digit resolution. The number of donors typed differed by locus, with 629-630 for A, B, C, DRB1 and DQB1, around 500 for DQA1, 600 to 610 for DPA1, and roughly 450 for DPB1. About five DR-DQ haplotypes were treated as single units for association and clustering because of strong linkage in the cohort. Among about 390 genotyped donors of the cohort, an average of around 240,000 unique TCR beta nucleotide sequences were sequenced per donor, around 20% of them non-productive. Points the paper makes about the study in general: The cohort was sequenced for TCR beta chains only, and without alpha or paired-chain data the features that could be detected were limited. Cytomegalovirus status was reported to be diagnosed by the classifier with high specificity and sensitivity in both the original and validation cohorts. A few of the identified cytomegalovirus-associated TCR beta chains were confirmed in vitro to be specific for cytomegalovirus antigens. A later analysis reported that several top co-occurrence clusters appeared linked to parvovirus B19, influenza, CMV and Epstein-Barr virus. Because some donors lacked HLA typing at each locus, the association tests relied only on the typed subset. The presence/absence analyses assumed that sequencing depth was roughly uniform across donors, and that assumption may not be true. In a later genetic analysis, fewer N-insertions in productive TCRs were reported among donors in an Asian-associated ancestry cluster than the 666-donor mean. Because the 87-base-pair reads could not distinguish some IMGT-functional V segments, including TRBV6-2 and TRBV6-3, those segments were excluded. The authors suggested that the approach could potentially be generalized to other disease states and immunological phenotypes. Most TCR sequences were seen in very few donors, while some public TCRs were found in many individuals. Assigning TCR associations to individual alleles was difficult when HLA alleles, especially DR and DQ, strongly co-occurred. Immune exposure information for the cohort was limited to CMV serostatus. Because counts were too low, about 18 rarely observed V segments, including chromosome 9 orphons, were excluded from the earlier analysis of several hundred of the donors. In a later analysis, around 17,000 TCR beta sequences were associated with specific HLA alleles at a false discovery rate of 0.05. A later analysis found that TCR association rates varied across HLA loci, with DRB1 alleles showing the most associated TCRs and HLA-C alleles the fewest. V-gene and J-gene trimming of TCR beta chains was associated with a missense DCLRE1C variant in a later genetic analysis, and the association was replicated in an independent cohort. In an earlier analysis of around 500 of the donors, most TCR beta V segments appeared in productive rearrangements about 87% or about 30% of the time, broadly matching IMGT annotations. A group of highly shared sequence variants was considered likely to be a technical artifact of the sequencing pipeline. In the study, 164 TCR beta chains were listed as associated with cytomegalovirus. A further reported finding was that TCR beta sequences accurately predicted the HLA-A and HLA-B alleles for most subjects in the first cohort. A later analysis found that HLA-associated TCR beta chains were more clonally expanded and had lower generation probabilities than equally common non-associated chains. In a later analysis, most CMV-associated TCR beta chains were found to appear HLA-restricted, with HLA associations seemingly driven largely by CMV exposure. Correlated functional status among segregating V segments might reflect linkage disequilibrium, but an unknown experimental factor could not be ruled out.

On this clone: No cognate antigen has been identified for it. Nothing much larger sits one base from this clone, and base qualities are not available.

The cohort consisted of 670 or so healthy bone marrow donors. All cohort members were sampled while nominally healthy, although unrecorded immune exposures were likely present. The donor was CMV seronegative and was included in the group of several hundred seronegative cohort members. A peripheral blood sample was provided by each donor, and peripheral blood mononuclear cells were used for TCR beta sequencing. Genomic DNA was extracted from the blood cell samples with the Qiagen DNeasy Blood Extraction Kit. Library preparation used the immunoSEQ multiplex PCR assay. A mixture of 60 forward primers for TCR Vbeta segments and 13 reverse primers for TCR Jbeta segments was used in the multiplex PCR. The CDR3 region of rearranged TCR beta genes was amplified from genomic DNA by a multiplex PCR assay. The amplified TCR beta libraries were sequenced on the Illumina HiSeq System as 87-base-pair reads. The authors' pipeline ran thus. A later analysis counted approximately 84 million unique TCR beta chains across the 650 to 800 repertoires, and roughly 10 million of these chains were shared by at least two donors. A nearest-neighbor algorithm error-corrected the raw reads and collapsed the reads into unique sequences, merging closely related sequences to remove PCR and sequencing errors. V, D and J gene segments were assigned by aligning CDR3 sequences to IMGT reference sequences. For a sequence to be retained, a match of at least six nucleotides was required to both a V gene segment and a J gene segment. A rearrangement counted as productive if the CDR3 had no stop codons and remained in frame with V and J, and every other rearrangement counted as non-productive. CDR3 was defined according to IMGT convention as the region running from the second conserved V-encoded cysteine to the conserved J-encoded phenylalanine. The earlier analysis of some 600 of the donors excluded sequences that lacked an unambiguous match to a single V gene segment. In an earlier analysis of 500 to 750 of the donors, V segments were called functional above 56.7% productive rearrangements and were called segregating when the between-donor standard deviation exceeded 5%. To diagnose cytomegalovirus status from the catalog of TCR beta chain sequences, a statistical classification framework was built. In a later analysis, TCR nucleotide sequences were compared against IMGT/GENE-DB human TR gene sequences so that V and J genes could be assigned. The TCRdist pipeline was used in a later analysis to assign CDR3 sequences and most-parsimonious VDJ recombination scenarios. In a later analysis, each TCR beta chain was defined by its CDR3 amino acid sequence together with its V-gene family, and reads lacking a unique V-gene family were excluded. In a later analysis, approximately 590 highly shared, low-generation-probability nucleotide sequences were removed to address suspected cross-contamination and a sequencing artifact. In a later analysis, a clonal expansion index was calculated for each public chain from normalized within-repertoire ranks of inferred template counts. A later analysis computed generation probabilities with a VDJ recombination model fitted to out-of-frame rearrangements, and checked the results against IGoR. In a later analysis, hypergeometric tests were used to score TCR-TCR, TCR-HLA and TCR-CMV co-occurrence, with a repertoire-size bias correction applied to TCR pairs. To estimate false discovery rates, a later analysis permuted the HLA or CMV assignments 20 times. In a later analysis, co-occurring TCRs were grouped using DBSCAN, with TCRdist sequence similarity added in when clustering inside HLA-allele-positive subsets. For co-occurrence clustering, repertoires with fewer than 30,000 or more than 120,000 public chains were excluded, along with roughly 5 repertoires with anomalous nucleotide sharing. TCRdb obtained this table from immuneACCESS and retained in-frame rearrangements with V and J assigned. These tables miss some clones; where compared with another copy, unresolved V genes account for less than half of the shortfall, and the remainder is unexplained. V, J and clone size derive from that table, while D and trimming were established from the DNA sequence. The sample contains about 180,000 clones, about four fifths of them found a single time. The ten largest clones capture about 2.7% of the sample.

Based on the germline V gene, the CDR1 and CDR2 sequences are SGHNT and YENEEA. The germline ends are 9 bases apart after V is trimmed by 2 bases and J by 5 bases. The cysteine opens and the phenylalanine closes a CDR3 of 13 amino acids. Only the CDR3 region is kept as DNA, spanning 39 bases read in frame from base 1. This receptor was identified in a male donor in good health and CMV-seronegative. In this chain, TRBV11-3 is recombined with TRBJ2-5, with the D gene too uncertain to name. The source material was PBMCs. The CDR3 in this case is CASSLRLRETQYF. The nucleotides are TGTGCCAGCAGCTTACGACTCCGGGAGACCCAGTACTTC.